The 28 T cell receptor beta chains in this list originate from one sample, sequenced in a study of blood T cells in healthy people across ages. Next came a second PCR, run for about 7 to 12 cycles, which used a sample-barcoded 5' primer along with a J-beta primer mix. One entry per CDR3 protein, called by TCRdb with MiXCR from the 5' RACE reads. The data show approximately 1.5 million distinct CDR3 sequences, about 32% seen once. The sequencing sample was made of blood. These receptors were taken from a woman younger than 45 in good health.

In DNA form, the CDR3 reads TGCAGGAAAGGGAGTACGGACACCGGGGAGCTGTTTTTT. Translation: CRKGSTDTGELFF. This rearrangement joins TRBV20-1 to TRBJ2-2; perhaps TRBD2 as D (5 bases). Germline V gives CDR1 DFQATT, CDR2 SNEGSKA (reference sequence). The CDR3 length is 13 residues.

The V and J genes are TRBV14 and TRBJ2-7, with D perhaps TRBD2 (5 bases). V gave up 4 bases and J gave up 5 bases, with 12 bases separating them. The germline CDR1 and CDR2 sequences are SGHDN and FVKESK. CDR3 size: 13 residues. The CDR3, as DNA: TGTGCCAGCAGCCGGCGGCTAGCCCACGAGCAGTACTTC. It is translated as CASSRRLAHEQYF.

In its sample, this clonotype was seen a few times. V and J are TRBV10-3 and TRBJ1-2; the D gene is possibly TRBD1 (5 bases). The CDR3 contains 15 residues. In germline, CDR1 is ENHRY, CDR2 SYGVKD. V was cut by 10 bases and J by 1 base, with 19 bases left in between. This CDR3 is CATIPSLGGNYGYTF. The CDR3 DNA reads TGTGCCACCATTCCCTCCCTGGGGGGTAACTATGGCTACACCTTC.

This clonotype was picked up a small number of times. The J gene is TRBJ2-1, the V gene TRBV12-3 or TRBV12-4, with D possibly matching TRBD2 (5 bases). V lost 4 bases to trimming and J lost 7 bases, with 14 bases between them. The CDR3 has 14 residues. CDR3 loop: CASSWARRRNEQFF. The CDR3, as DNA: TGTGCCAGCAGTTGGGCAAGACGGAGGAATGAGCAGTTCTTC.

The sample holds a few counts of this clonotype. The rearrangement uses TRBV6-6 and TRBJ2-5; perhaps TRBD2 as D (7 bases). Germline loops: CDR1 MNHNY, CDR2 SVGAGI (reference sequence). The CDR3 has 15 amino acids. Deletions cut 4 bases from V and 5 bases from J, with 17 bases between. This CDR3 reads CASSSPWGGLETQYF. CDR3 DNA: TGTGCCAGCAGTTCCCCCTGGGGGGGGCTGGAGACCCAGTACTTC.

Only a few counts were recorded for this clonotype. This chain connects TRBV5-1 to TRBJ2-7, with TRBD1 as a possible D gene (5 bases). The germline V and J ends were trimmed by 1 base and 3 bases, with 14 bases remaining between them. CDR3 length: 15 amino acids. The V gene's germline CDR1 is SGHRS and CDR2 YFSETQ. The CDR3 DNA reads TGCGCCAGCAGCTTGAAGGGGTTGGGCGACTACGAGCAGTACTTC. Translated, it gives CASSLKGLGDYEQYF.

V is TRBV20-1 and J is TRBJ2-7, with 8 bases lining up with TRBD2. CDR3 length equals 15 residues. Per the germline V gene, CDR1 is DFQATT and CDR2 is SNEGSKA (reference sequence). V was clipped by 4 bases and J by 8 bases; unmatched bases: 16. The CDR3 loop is CSAKEVAGNTLKQYF. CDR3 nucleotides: TGCAGTGCTAAAGAAGTAGCGGGGAATACCCTAAAGCAGTACTTC.

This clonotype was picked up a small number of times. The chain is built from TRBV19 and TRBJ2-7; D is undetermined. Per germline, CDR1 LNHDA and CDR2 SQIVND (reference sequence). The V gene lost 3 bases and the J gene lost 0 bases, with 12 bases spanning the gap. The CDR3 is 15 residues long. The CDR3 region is CASSIDQLHSYEQYF. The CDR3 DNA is TGTGCCAGTAGTATCGATCAGCTCCACTCCTACGAGCAGTACTTC.

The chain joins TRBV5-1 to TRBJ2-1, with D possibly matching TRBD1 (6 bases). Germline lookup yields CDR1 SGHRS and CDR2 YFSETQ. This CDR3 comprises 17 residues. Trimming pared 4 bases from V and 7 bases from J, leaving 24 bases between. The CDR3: CASSRAVLQGRSNEQFF. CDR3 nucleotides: TGCGCCAGCAGCCGTGCCGTCCTGCAGGGGCGGTCTAATGAGCAGTTCTTC.

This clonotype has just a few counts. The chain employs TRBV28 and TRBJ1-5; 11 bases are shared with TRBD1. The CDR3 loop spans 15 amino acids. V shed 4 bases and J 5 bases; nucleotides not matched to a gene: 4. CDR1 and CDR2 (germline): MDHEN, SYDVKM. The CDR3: CASSSDRGQHQPQHF. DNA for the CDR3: TGTGCCAGCAGTTCGGACAGGGGGCAGCATCAGCCCCAGCATTTT.

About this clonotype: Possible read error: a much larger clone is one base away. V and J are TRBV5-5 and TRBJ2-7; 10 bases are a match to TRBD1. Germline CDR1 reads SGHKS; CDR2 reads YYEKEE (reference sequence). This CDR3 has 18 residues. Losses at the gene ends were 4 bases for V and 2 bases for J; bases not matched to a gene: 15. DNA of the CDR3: TGTGCCAGCAGCAACACCGGGACAGGGGCTAGCGGCCCCTACGAGCAGTACTTC. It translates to CASSNTGTGASGPYEQYF.

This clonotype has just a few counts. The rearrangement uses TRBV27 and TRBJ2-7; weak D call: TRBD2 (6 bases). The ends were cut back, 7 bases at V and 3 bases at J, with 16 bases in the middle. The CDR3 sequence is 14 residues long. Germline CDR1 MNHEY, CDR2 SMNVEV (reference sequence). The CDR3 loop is CASKIKEGHYEQYF. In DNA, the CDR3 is TGTGCCAGCAAAATCAAGGAGGGCCACTACGAGCAGTACTTC.

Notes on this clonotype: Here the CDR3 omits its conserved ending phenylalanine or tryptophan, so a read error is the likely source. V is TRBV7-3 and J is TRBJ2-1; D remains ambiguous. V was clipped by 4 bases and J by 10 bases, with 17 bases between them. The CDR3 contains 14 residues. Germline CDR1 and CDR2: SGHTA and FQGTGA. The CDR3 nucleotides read TGTGCCAGCAGCTCTTCCCGAGGAGTGGGGGAGCAGTTCTGC. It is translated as CASSSSRGVGEQFC.

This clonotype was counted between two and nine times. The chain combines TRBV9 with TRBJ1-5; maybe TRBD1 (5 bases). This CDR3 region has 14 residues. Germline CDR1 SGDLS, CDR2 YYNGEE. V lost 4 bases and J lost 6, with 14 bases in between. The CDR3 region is CASSLGGGTQPQHF. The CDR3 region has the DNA TGTGCCAGCAGCCTGGGGGGGGGTACTCAGCCCCAGCATTTT.

CDR3 sequence (DNA): TGTGCCAGCAGTCCTCAGAGGAGCGGTGCCTACAATGAGCAGTTCTTC. It codes for CASSPQRSGAYNEQFF. The gene calls are TRBV6-6 and TRBJ2-1, with TRBD2 as a possible D gene (5 bases). This CDR3 has 16 amino acids. V lost 5 bases, J lost 2 bases, and 16 bases lay in between. CDR1 and CDR2 from the germline V gene are MNHNY and SVGAGI (reference sequence).

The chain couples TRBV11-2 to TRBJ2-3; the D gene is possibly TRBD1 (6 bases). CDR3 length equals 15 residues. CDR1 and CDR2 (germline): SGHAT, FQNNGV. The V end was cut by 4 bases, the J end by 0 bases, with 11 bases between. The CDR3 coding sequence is TGTGCCAGCAGCTCGGAGGACAGTAGCACAGATACGCAGTATTTT. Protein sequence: CASSSEDSSTDTQYF.

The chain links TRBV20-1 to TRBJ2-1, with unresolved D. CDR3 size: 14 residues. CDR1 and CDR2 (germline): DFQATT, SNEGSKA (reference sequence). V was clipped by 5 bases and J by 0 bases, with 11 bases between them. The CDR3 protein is CSAGEQSSYNEQFF. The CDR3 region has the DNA TGCAGTGCTGGCGAGCAGAGCTCCTACAATGAGCAGTTCTTC.

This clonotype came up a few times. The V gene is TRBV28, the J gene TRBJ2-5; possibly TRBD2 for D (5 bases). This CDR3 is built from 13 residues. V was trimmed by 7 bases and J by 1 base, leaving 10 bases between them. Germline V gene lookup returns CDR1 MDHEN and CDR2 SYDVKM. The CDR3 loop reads CASTQAAQETQYF. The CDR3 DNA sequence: TGTGCCAGCACCCAAGCGGCCCAAGAGACCCAGTACTTC.

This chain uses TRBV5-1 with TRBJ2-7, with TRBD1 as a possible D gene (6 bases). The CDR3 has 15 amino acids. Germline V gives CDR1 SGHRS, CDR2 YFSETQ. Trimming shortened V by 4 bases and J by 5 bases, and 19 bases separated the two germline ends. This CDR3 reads CASSPRQGTSHEQYF. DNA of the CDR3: TGCGCCAGCAGCCCACGGCAGGGGACATCCCACGAGCAGTACTTC. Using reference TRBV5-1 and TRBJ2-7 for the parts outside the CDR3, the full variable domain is KAGVTQTPRYLIKTRGQQVTLSCSPISGHRSVSWYQQTPGQGLQFLFEYFSETQRNKGNFPGRFSGRQFSNSRSEMNVSTLELGDSALYLCASSPRQGTSHEQYFGPGTRLTVT.

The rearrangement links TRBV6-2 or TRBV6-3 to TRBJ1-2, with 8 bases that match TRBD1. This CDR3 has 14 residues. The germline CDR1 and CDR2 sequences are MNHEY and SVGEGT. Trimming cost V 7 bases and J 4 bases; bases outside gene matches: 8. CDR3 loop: CASNLQGASYGYTF. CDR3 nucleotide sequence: TGTGCCAGCAACCTTCAGGGGGCTAGCTATGGCTACACCTTC.

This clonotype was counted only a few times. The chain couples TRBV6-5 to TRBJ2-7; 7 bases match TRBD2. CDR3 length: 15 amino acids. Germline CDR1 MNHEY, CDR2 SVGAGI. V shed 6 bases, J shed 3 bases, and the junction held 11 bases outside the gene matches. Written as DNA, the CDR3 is TGTGCCAGCAGCACCTCGCGGGCTAGCGGCTACGAGCAGTACTTC. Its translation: CASSTSRASGYEQYF.

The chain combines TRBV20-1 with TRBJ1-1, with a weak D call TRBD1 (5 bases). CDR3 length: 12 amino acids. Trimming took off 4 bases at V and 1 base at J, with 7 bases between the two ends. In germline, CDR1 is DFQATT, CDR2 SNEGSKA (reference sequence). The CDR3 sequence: CSAKTENTEAFF. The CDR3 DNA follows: TGCAGTGCTAAGACAGAGAACACTGAAGCTTTCTTT.

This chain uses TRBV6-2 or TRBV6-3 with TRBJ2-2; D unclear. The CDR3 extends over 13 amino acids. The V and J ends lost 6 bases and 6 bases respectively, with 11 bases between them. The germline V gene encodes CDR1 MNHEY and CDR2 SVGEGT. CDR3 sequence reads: CASRAPRAGELFF. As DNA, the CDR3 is TGTGCCAGCAGAGCTCCCCGCGCCGGGGAGCTGTTTTTT.

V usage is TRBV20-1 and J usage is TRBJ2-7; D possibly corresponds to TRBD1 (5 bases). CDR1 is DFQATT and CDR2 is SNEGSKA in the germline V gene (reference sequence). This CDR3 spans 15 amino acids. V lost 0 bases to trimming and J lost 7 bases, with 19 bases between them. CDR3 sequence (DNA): TGCAGTGCTAGAGAACTGGTGGGGCGGATAGAGGAGCAGTACTTC. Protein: CSARELVGRIEEQYF.

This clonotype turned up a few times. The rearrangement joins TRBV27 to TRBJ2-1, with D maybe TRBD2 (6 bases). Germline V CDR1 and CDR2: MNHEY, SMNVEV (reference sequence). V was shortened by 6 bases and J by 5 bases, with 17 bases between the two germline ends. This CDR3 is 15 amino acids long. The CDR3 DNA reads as TGTGCCAGCAGCCTCGGAACGGCGGGGAACAATGAGCAGTTCTTC. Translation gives CASSLGTAGNNEQFF.

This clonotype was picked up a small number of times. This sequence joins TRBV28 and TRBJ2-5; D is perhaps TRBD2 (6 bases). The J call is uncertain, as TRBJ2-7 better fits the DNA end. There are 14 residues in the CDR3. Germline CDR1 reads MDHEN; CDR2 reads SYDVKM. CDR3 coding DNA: TGTGCCAGCAGTTTCCAGGGAGGAACTAACGAGCAGTACTTC. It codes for CASSFQGGTNEQYF.

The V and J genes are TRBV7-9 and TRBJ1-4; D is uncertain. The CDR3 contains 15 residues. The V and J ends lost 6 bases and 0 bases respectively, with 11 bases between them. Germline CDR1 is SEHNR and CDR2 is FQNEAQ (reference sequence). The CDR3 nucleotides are TGTGCCAGCAGTCGTGGCATTTCAACTAATGAAAAACTGTTTTTT. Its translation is CASSRGISTNEKLFF.

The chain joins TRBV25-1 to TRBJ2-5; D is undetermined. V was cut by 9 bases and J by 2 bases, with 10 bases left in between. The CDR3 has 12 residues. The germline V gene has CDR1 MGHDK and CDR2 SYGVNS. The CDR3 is CARDRQQETQYF. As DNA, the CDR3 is TGTGCCAGGGACCGGCAACAAGAGACCCAGTACTTC.